This entry lists 32 T cell receptor beta chains sequenced from one sample in a study of blood T cell repertoires in COVID-19. The method was immunoSEQ multiplex PCR; TCRdb's version includes in-frame clones alone and lacks a portion of them. The profile covers about 300,000 clones, with 85% to 90% appearing a single time and under 3% taken by the ten largest. The source material was PBMCs or T cells enriched from blood (not recorded which). These receptors all stem from a woman between 50 and 59 years old who had been exposed to COVID-19.

This clone appeared once. CDR3 in DNA: TGCGCCAGCAGCTTGGGGGTGTGGAGGGGAGCCACAGATACGCAGTATTTT. This sequence encodes CASSLGVWRGATDTQYF. The chain links TRBV5-1 to TRBJ2-3, with D perhaps matching TRBD2 (6 bases). Trimming removed 0 bases at V and 2 bases at J, with 16 bases between. The CDR3 loop spans 17 amino acids. Looked up from germline, CDR1 is SGHRS and CDR2 is YFSETQ.

The V and J genes are TRBV5-4 and TRBJ1-2; no reliable D call. The CDR3 is 15 amino acids. Deletions cut 4 bases from V and 3 bases from J, with 16 bases between. Germline values: CDR1 SGHNT, CDR2 YYREEE (reference sequence). The CDR3 DNA follows: TGTGCCAGCAGCCTAGCCCCAGGCGAGGACTATGGCTACACCTTC. Protein: CASSLAPGEDYGYTF.

The chain employs TRBV7-9 and TRBJ2-7; TRBD2 is a possible D gene (5 bases). The V end was cut by 3 bases, the J end by 7 bases, with 7 bases between. There are 11 residues in the CDR3. CDR1 and CDR2 (germline): SEHNR, FQNEAQ (reference sequence). CDR3 sequence: CASSFEGEQYF. CDR3 coding DNA: TGTGCCAGCAGCTTTGAGGGAGAGCAGTACTTC.

The rearrangement links TRBV6-1 to TRBJ2-7, with D hard to call. Trimming removed 1 base at V and 10 bases at J, with 14 bases between. Looked up from germline, CDR1 is MNHNS and CDR2 is SASEGT. The CDR3 consists of 13 residues. The CDR3 sequence is CASSEDLRFRQYF. CDR3 nucleotide sequence: TGTGCCAGCAGTGAAGATCTAAGATTCCGTCAGTACTTC.

This chain links TRBV28 with TRBJ1-2, with D possibly matching TRBD1 (5 bases). The CDR3 totals 14 residues. The V and J ends lost 10 bases and 2 bases respectively, with 17 bases between them. Germline assignment: CDR1 MDHEN and CDR2 SYDVKM. The CDR3 here is CATTLGGTNYGYTF. The CDR3 bases are TGTGCCACCACCCTAGGAGGGACCAACTATGGCTACACCTTC.

The chain couples TRBV9 to TRBJ2-2, with a tentative D call TRBD1 (5 bases). The ends were cut back, 0 bases at V and 6 bases at J, with 12 bases in the middle. The V gene's germline CDR1 is SGDLS and CDR2 YYNGEE. This CDR3 contains 15 residues. The CDR3 coding sequence is TGTGCCAGCAGCGTAGAGGTCAGGGTTGCCGGGGAGCTGTTTTTT. Protein sequence: CASSVEVRVAGELFF.

This clone was counted once. The chain recombines TRBV6-5 with TRBJ1-1; D is perhaps TRBD1 (5 bases). V was trimmed by 5 bases and J by 10 bases, leaving 11 bases between them. Per the germline V gene, CDR1 is MNHEY and CDR2 is SVGAGI. The CDR3 is 11 residues long. Written as DNA, the CDR3 is TGTGCCAGCAGTACCACAGGCGGAGCTTTCTTT. Encoded protein: CASSTTGGAFF.

V is TRBV7-2 and J is TRBJ1-4; TRBD1 matches at 9 bases. The germline V gene has CDR1 SGHTA and CDR2 FQGNSA. The CDR3 length is 17 residues. Trimming took 5 bases from V and 0 from J; bases not matched to a gene: 7. CDR3 sequence: CASSEPRQGATNEKLFF. The CDR3 DNA sequence: TGTGCCAGCAGCGAACCCCGACAGGGGGCAACTAATGAAAAACTGTTTTTT.

This sequence joins TRBV24-1 and TRBJ2-1, with D perhaps TRBD2 (6 bases). This CDR3 comprises 15 residues. Germline lookup yields CDR1 KGHDR and CDR2 SFDVKD. V dropped 3 bases and J dropped 10 bases, with 18 bases sitting between them. In DNA form, the CDR3 reads TGTGCCACCAGTGATCAGGCTATTGGTAGCGGCGAGCAGTTCTTC. Translation: CATSDQAIGSGEQFF.

This chain uses TRBV5-6 with TRBJ1-5; D is unresolved. This CDR3 spans 15 amino acids. From germline, CDR1 is SGHDT and CDR2 YYEEEE. With 0 bases removed from V and 5 bases from J, the gap between germline ends came to 12 bases. The CDR3: CASSLASSRYQPQHF. The CDR3 DNA reads as TGTGCCAGCAGCTTGGCCAGTTCACGTTATCAGCCCCAGCATTTT.

J is TRBJ2-7 and V is TRBV10-3, with a possible D match to TRBD1 (6 bases). Germline CDR1 ENHRY, CDR2 SYGVKD. V was pared by 4 bases and J by 6 bases, with 13 bases between. This CDR3 has 13 residues. The CDR3 sequence is CAISGSQGIEQYF. For the CDR3, the DNA is TGTGCCATCAGTGGAAGTCAGGGGATCGAGCAGTACTTC.

This sequence joins TRBV4-1 and TRBJ1-2; maybe TRBD1 (5 bases). V was clipped by 4 bases and J by 4 bases, with 16 bases between them. This CDR3 is built from 15 residues. Per germline, CDR1 MGHRA and CDR2 YSYEKL. The CDR3 reads CASSPNTGGGYGYTF. The CDR3, as DNA: TGCGCCAGCAGCCCGAACACGGGGGGAGGCTATGGCTACACCTTC.

The rearrangement uses TRBV10-3 and TRBJ1-2; 7 bases match TRBD1. The CDR3 has 13 amino acids. CDR1 is ENHRY and CDR2 is SYGVKD in the germline V gene. Trimming removed 6 bases from V and 5 bases from J; junction bases left unmatched: 6. The CDR3: CAISGTEGYGYTF. In DNA, the CDR3 is TGTGCCATCAGCGGGACAGAGGGGTATGGCTACACCTTC.

The chain uses TRBV5-1 and TRBJ2-2; the match to TRBD2 covers 14 bases. This CDR3 region has 17 residues. Germline values: CDR1 SGHRS, CDR2 YFSETQ. V was pared by 4 bases and J by 6 bases, with 8 bases of the junction left unmatched. The CDR3 sequence: CASSTGLAGASSGELFF. The CDR3 DNA follows: TGCGCCAGCAGCACGGGACTAGCGGGGGCATCGTCCGGGGAGCTGTTTTTT.

The chain couples TRBV3-1 (or the pseudogene TRBV3-2) to TRBJ2-3; 8 bases are a match to TRBD1. The trim removed 0 bases at V and 7 bases at J, leaving 9 bases unmatched. This CDR3 has 16 amino acids. The germline CDR1 and CDR2 sequences are LGHDT and YNNKEL (reference sequence). The CDR3 spells CASSQDSGQGRNTQYF. The CDR3 region has the DNA TGTGCCAGCAGCCAAGATTCCGGACAGGGAAGAAATACGCAGTATTTT.

The chain carries TRBV4-2 and TRBJ1-2; D may be TRBD1 (5 bases). Trimming shortened V by 0 bases and J by 5 bases, and 10 bases separated the two germline ends. From germline, CDR1 is LGHNA and CDR2 YNFKEQ. This CDR3 is built from 14 residues. The CDR3 protein is CASSQEDRRYGYTF. The CDR3 nucleotides read TGTGCCAGCAGCCAAGAAGACAGACGATATGGCTACACCTTC.

The V and J genes are TRBV20-1 and TRBJ1-2; D is unclear. Germline V gene lookup returns CDR1 DFQATT and CDR2 SNEGSKA (reference sequence). V lost 2 bases to trimming and J lost 8 bases, with 9 bases between them. CDR3 length: 11 residues. The CDR3 region is CSARQAWGYTF. The CDR3 coding sequence is TGCAGTGCTAGACAGGCGTGGGGCTACACCTTC.

The genes are TRBV3-1 (or the pseudogene TRBV3-2) and TRBJ1-5, with D perhaps TRBD1 (6 bases). This CDR3 is built from 16 residues. Germline V gene data show CDR1 as LGHDT and CDR2 as YNNKEL (reference sequence). V gave up 3 bases and J gave up 7 bases, with 19 bases separating them. The CDR3 coding sequence is TGTGCCAGCAGCCATCAAAGCGGGGGGCTGGGACAGCCCCAGCATTTT. Translated, it gives CASSHQSGGLGQPQHF.

The chain carries TRBV19 and TRBJ2-7; 10 bases are a match to TRBD2. V dropped 5 bases and J dropped 0; count of bases not matched to a gene: 4. The germline V gene encodes CDR1 LNHDA and CDR2 SQIVND (reference sequence). The CDR3 consists of 15 residues. The CDR3 protein is CASSPSSGGSYEQYF. CDR3 coding DNA: TGTGCCAGTAGTCCATCTAGCGGGGGCTCCTACGAGCAGTACTTC.

J is TRBJ1-4 and V is TRBV28, with 7 bases aligning to TRBD1. The CDR3 is 17 residues long. J gave up 10 bases and V 6 bases, and 20 bases lay outside the gene matches. Per germline, CDR1 MDHEN and CDR2 SYDVKM. Written as DNA, the CDR3 is TGTGCCAGCAGCCTCTGGGACAGAGTGAGTTCGAGGGGAAAACTGTTTTTT. This gives the protein CASSLWDRVSSRGKLFF. Complete variable domain (other parts from reference TRBV28 and TRBJ1-4): DVKVTQSSRYLVKRTGEKVFLECVQDMDHENMFWYRQDPGLGLRLIYFSYDVKMKEKGDIPEGYSVSREKKERFSLILESASTNQTSMYLCASSLWDRVSSRGKLFFGSGTQLSVL.

The chain combines TRBV29-1 with TRBJ2-5, with D uncertain. V dropped 4 bases and J dropped 0 bases, with 9 bases sitting between them. The CDR3 spans 13 residues. CDR1 SQVTM and CDR2 ANQGSEA come from the germline V gene. The CDR3 DNA follows: TGCAGCGTTGGCGGAAGGAACCAAGAGACCCAGTACTTC. It yields the protein CSVGGRNQETQYF.

The chain couples TRBV12-3 or TRBV12-4 to TRBJ1-2; unclear D gene. The V and J ends lost 6 bases and 4 bases respectively, with 9 bases between them. The CDR3 runs 12 residues. The CDR3 region has the DNA TGTGCCAGCAGCAAGGGAGGCTATGGCTACACCTTC. Protein: CASSKGGYGYTF.

The chain carries TRBV3-1 (or the pseudogene TRBV3-2) and TRBJ2-7; perhaps TRBD1 as D (6 bases). V lost 4 bases and J lost 6, with 13 bases in between. CDR3 length: 13 amino acids. From germline, CDR1 is LGHDT and CDR2 YNNKEL (reference sequence). DNA for the CDR3: TGTGCCAGCAGCCCCAGTAGACAGGTCGAGCAGTACTTC. It yields the protein CASSPSRQVEQYF.

This rearrangement joins TRBV19 to TRBJ2-5; D possibly corresponds to TRBD2 (6 bases). The V gene's germline CDR1 is LNHDA and CDR2 SQIVND (reference sequence). Trimming left V 4 bases short and J 5 bases short, with 17 bases between. This CDR3 comprises 15 residues. The CDR3 reads CASSTGDGGRETQYF. In nucleotides, the CDR3 is TGTGCCAGTAGTACGGGTGATGGGGGGAGGGAGACCCAGTACTTC. Complete variable domain (other parts from reference TRBV19 and TRBJ2-5): DGGITQSPKYLFRKEGQNVTLSCEQNLNHDAMYWYRQDPGQGLRLIYYSQIVNDFQKGDIAEGYSVSREKKESFPLTVTSAQKNPTAFYLCASSTGDGGRETQYFGPGTRLLVL.

The chain is built from TRBV28 and TRBJ2-5; perhaps TRBD1 as D (5 bases). V gave up 5 bases and J gave up 0 bases, with 13 bases separating them. Germline V CDR1 and CDR2: MDHEN, SYDVKM. The CDR3 runs 15 residues. CDR3 coding DNA: TGTGCCAGCAGTCCTCCCCGCAGGGACCAAGAGACCCAGTACTTC. It codes for CASSPPRRDQETQYF. The full variable domain, with the rest looked up from reference TRBV28 and TRBJ2-5, is DVKVTQSSRYLVKRTGEKVFLECVQDMDHENMFWYRQDPGLGLRLIYFSYDVKMKEKGDIPEGYSVSREKKERFSLILESASTNQTSMYLCASSPPRRDQETQYFGPGTRLLVL.

V and J are TRBV2 and TRBJ1-2; maybe TRBD1 (5 bases). Germline V gene data show CDR1 as SNHLY and CDR2 as FYNNEI. This CDR3 is built from 14 residues. Trimming removed 7 bases from V and 4 bases from J, with 16 bases in between. The CDR3 protein is CASIRSGLGYGYTF. In DNA, the CDR3 is TGTGCCAGCATTAGGTCAGGGCTAGGCTATGGCTACACCTTC.

This clone has just one count. In nucleotides, the CDR3 is TGTGCCAGCACCGACACCGGGGAGCTGTTTTTT. This sequence encodes CASTDTGELFF. The rearrangement joins TRBV28 to TRBJ2-2; D not resolved. The CDR3 runs 11 residues. Trimming removed 7 bases at V and 3 bases at J, with 3 bases between. Germline loops: CDR1 MDHEN, CDR2 SYDVKM. The full variable domain, rest sourced from reference TRBV28 and TRBJ2-2, is DVKVTQSSRYLVKRTGEKVFLECVQDMDHENMFWYRQDPGLGLRLIYFSYDVKMKEKGDIPEGYSVSREKKERFSLILESASTNQTSMYLCASTDTGELFFGEGSRLTVL.

This clone showed up just once. The chain recombines TRBV5-5 with TRBJ2-7, with 9 bases aligning to TRBD2. The germline V gene has CDR1 SGHKS and CDR2 YYEKEE (reference sequence). Germline trimming cut 5 bases from V and 4 bases from J; bases unmatched to any gene: 7. The CDR3 sequence is 14 residues long. CDR3 nucleotides: TGTGCCAGCAGTCGCGGGGGGGCCTCTTACGAGCAGTACTTC. The encoded protein is CASSRGGASYEQYF.

The chain carries TRBV5-5 and TRBJ1-2; no definite D call. Germline V gene sequence: CDR1 SGHKS, CDR2 YYEKEE (reference sequence). Trimming shortened V by 2 bases and J by 2 bases, and 10 bases separated the two germline ends. CDR3 length: 14 amino acids. The CDR3 sequence: CASSFFPSNYGYTF. The CDR3 coding sequence is TGTGCCAGCAGCTTTTTCCCTTCCAACTATGGCTACACCTTC.

The chain recombines TRBV4-2 with TRBJ2-7; D call uncertain. There are 15 residues in the CDR3. The germline CDR1 and CDR2 sequences are LGHNA and YNFKEQ. Between the trimmed V and J ends, which lost 2 bases and 2 bases, there was a span of 13 bases. CDR3 in amino acids: CASSQSPQLTYEQYF. CDR3 in DNA: TGTGCCAGCAGCCAAAGTCCCCAACTAACCTACGAGCAGTACTTC.

V gene TRBV5-6 combines with J gene TRBJ1-2; D remains unclear. Germline-derived CDR1 and CDR2 are SGHDT and YYEEEE. The CDR3 consists of 12 residues. V was trimmed by 2 bases and J by 3 bases, leaving 5 bases between them. In nucleotides, the CDR3 is TGTGCCAGCAGCTTAGAGGACTATGGCTACACCTTC. This codes for CASSLEDYGYTF.

The V gene is TRBV7-2, the J gene TRBJ2-2; D perhaps matches TRBD1 (5 bases). Between the trimmed V and J ends, which lost 3 bases and 3 bases, there was a span of 5 bases. Germline V gene sequence: CDR1 SGHTA, CDR2 FQGNSA. CDR3 length equals 13 residues. This CDR3 reads CASSLTDTGELFF. CDR3 sequence (DNA): TGTGCCAGCAGCTTGACAGACACCGGGGAGCTGTTTTTT.